Below are 25 T cell receptor beta chains sequenced from a single sample in a study of blood T cell repertoires in COVID-19. Profiled with immunoSEQ multiplex PCR; TCRdb holds only in-frame clones, not every one. The sample yields about 210,000 clones, roughly four fifths seen once. Sequenced: peripheral blood. The receptors were sampled from a woman at least 80 years old with COVID-19, enrolled during active disease.

The J gene is TRBJ2-5, the V gene TRBV14; 16 bases map to TRBD2. In germline, CDR1 is SGHDN, CDR2 FVKESK. Trimming took 3 bases from V and 5 from J; bases not matched to a gene: 0. This CDR3 spans 15 amino acids. The CDR3 DNA sequence: TGTGCCAGCAGCCAGGGACTAGCGGGAGGGGAGACCCAGTACTTC. This gives the protein CASSQGLAGGETQYF.

The chain is built from TRBV5-1 and TRBJ1-4; the D is unclear. Germline V gene data show CDR1 as SGHRS and CDR2 as YFSETQ. Between the trimmed V and J ends, which lost 4 bases and 2 bases, there was a span of 18 bases. This CDR3 comprises 17 residues. CDR3 in DNA: TGCGCCAGCAGCCAAAGGACCTCACCGGGGACTAATGAAAAACTGTTTTTT. As protein: CASSQRTSPGTNEKLFF.

The gene calls are TRBV11-2 and TRBJ1-1; maybe TRBD1 (6 bases). This CDR3 contains 12 residues. The germline V gene has CDR1 SGHAT and CDR2 FQNNGV. Trimming shortened V by 5 bases and J by 8 bases, and 12 bases separated the two germline ends. CDR3 in DNA: TGTGCCAGCAGCCCGGCTCAGGGGGAAGCTTTCTTT. Its protein is CASSPAQGEAFF.

The rearrangement joins TRBV28 to TRBJ2-7; D ambiguous. Germline CDR1 and CDR2: MDHEN and SYDVKM. Trimming removed 5 bases at V and 0 bases at J, with 11 bases between. This CDR3 comprises 14 residues. In DNA, the CDR3 is TGTGCCAGCAGTCAGACTCCCAGCTCCTACGAGCAGTACTTC. Amino acid sequence: CASSQTPSSYEQYF. Looking up the rest from reference TRBV28 and TRBJ2-7 gives the full variable domain: DVKVTQSSRYLVKRTGEKVFLECVQDMDHENMFWYRQDPGLGLRLIYFSYDVKMKEKGDIPEGYSVSREKKERFSLILESASTNQTSMYLCASSQTPSSYEQYFGPGTRLTVT.

This clone was picked up one time. The chain recombines TRBV29-1 with TRBJ1-2, with a weak D call TRBD1 (5 bases). V lost 1 base and J 7 bases, leaving 7 bases between the germline ends. CDR3 length: 11 residues. Germline V gene data show CDR1 as SQVTM and CDR2 as ANQGSEA. This CDR3 is CSVEVGGGYTF. The CDR3 nucleotides read TGCAGCGTTGAAGTCGGGGGTGGCTACACCTTC.

The J gene is TRBJ1-2, the V gene TRBV3-1 (or the pseudogene TRBV3-2); TRBD1 aligns across 7 bases. J gave up 8 bases and V 4 bases, and 10 bases lay outside the gene matches. The CDR3 is 14 amino acids. Looked up from germline, CDR1 is LGHDT and CDR2 is YNNKEL (reference sequence). The CDR3 nucleotides read TGTGCCAGCAGCCCAGTGGAGCAGGGGGGCGGCTACACCTTC. As protein: CASSPVEQGGGYTF.

The chain is built from TRBV6-1 and TRBJ2-7; 7 bases align to TRBD1. Germline loops: CDR1 MNHNS, CDR2 SASEGT. The CDR3 totals 17 residues. V lost 2 bases, J lost 1 base, and 11 bases stayed unmatched. The CDR3 loop reads CASSERGGQGNSYEQYF. The CDR3 region has the DNA TGTGCCAGCAGTGAACGAGGGGGCCAGGGGAATTCCTACGAGCAGTACTTC.

The chain is built from TRBV7-9 and TRBJ2-1; TRBD1 matches 12 bases. Trimming cost V 2 bases and J 7 bases; bases outside gene matches: 3. Germline-derived CDR1 and CDR2 are SEHNR and FQNEAQ (reference sequence). The CDR3 totals 15 residues. DNA of the CDR3: TGTGCCAGCAGCTTATGGGACAGGGGGCGTAATGAGCAGTTCTTC. It codes for CASSLWDRGRNEQFF.

This chain connects TRBV6-1 to TRBJ1-2; D might be TRBD1 (5 bases). The CDR3 runs to 15 residues. V was clipped by 2 bases and J by 2 bases, with 12 bases between them. Looked up from germline, CDR1 is MNHNS and CDR2 is SASEGT. The chain's CDR3 is CASSELGLLNYGYTF. CDR3 bases: TGTGCCAGCAGTGAATTGGGGCTACTGAACTATGGCTACACCTTC.

This clone was recorded once. In DNA form, the CDR3 reads TGCGCCAGCAGCACTGGGACTCCAAAAGATACGCAGTATTTT. Residues: CASSTGTPKDTQYF. The chain uses TRBV5-1 and TRBJ2-3; D might be TRBD2 (6 bases). V shed 4 bases and J shed 5 bases, with 14 bases lying between them. The CDR3 spans 14 residues. Per germline, CDR1 SGHRS and CDR2 YFSETQ.

The gene calls are TRBV6-5 and TRBJ1-4; a possible D gene is TRBD1 (6 bases). This CDR3 comprises 14 residues. The germline CDR1 and CDR2 sequences are MNHEY and SVGAGI. V lost 5 bases, J lost 5 bases, and 12 bases lay in between. The CDR3 DNA reads as TGTGCCAGCAGTCGCCGGGACACAAATGAAAAACTGTTTTTT. Its protein product is CASSRRDTNEKLFF.

CDR3 protein: CASSPLSERIDTF. CDR3 bases: TGTGCCAGCAGTCCCCTTTCCGAGAGAATCGACACCTTC. This chain links TRBV6-5 with TRBJ1-2, with unresolved D. Germline V gene sequence: CDR1 MNHEY, CDR2 SVGAGI. The V end lost 5 bases, the J end lost 12 bases, and 19 bases lay between the germline ends. This CDR3 spans 13 amino acids.

This chain joins TRBV6-4 and TRBJ1-1, with 8 bases identical to TRBD1. Per the germline V gene, CDR1 is MRHNA and CDR2 is SNTAGT. The CDR3 sequence is 14 residues long. The V gene end was trimmed by 2 bases and the J gene end by 11 bases; junction bases not matched to a gene: 10. The CDR3 sequence is CASSDRGTGGVAFF. The CDR3 nucleotides read TGTGCCAGCAGTGACCGGGGGACAGGAGGGGTGGCTTTCTTT.

This clone occurred a few times. Other DNA variants within this sample encode the same CDR3. J is TRBJ1-5 and V is TRBV7-2, with D possibly being TRBD1 (5 bases). The germline CDR1 and CDR2 sequences are SGHTA and FQGNSA. V was clipped by 1 base and J by 4 bases, with 5 bases between them. This CDR3 is 13 amino acids long. For the CDR3, the DNA is TGTGCCAGCAGCTTAGGACAGAATCAGCCCCAGCATTTT. This translates into CASSLGQNQPQHF.

CDR3 protein: CATSRERASGGGTDTQYF. The CDR3 DNA is TGTGCCACCAGCAGAGAGAGGGCTAGCGGGGGGGGCACAGATACGCAGTATTTT. The gene calls are TRBV15 and TRBJ2-3; 12 nucleotides match TRBD2. Unmatched junction bases numbered 5, after V lost 0 bases and J lost 1 base. Germline loops: CDR1 LNHNV, CDR2 YYDKDF (reference sequence). This CDR3 comprises 18 residues.

The chain is built from TRBV4-2 and TRBJ2-1; tentative D call: TRBD1 (5 bases). The V gene lost 0 bases and the J gene lost 7 bases, with 13 bases spanning the gap. This CDR3 is built from 15 residues. The germline V gene encodes CDR1 LGHNA and CDR2 YNFKEQ. The CDR3 bases are TGTGCCAGCAGCCAAGAAACGACAGCTCCTAATGAGCAGTTCTTC. Its translation: CASSQETTAPNEQFF.

The chain couples TRBV4-2 to TRBJ2-3, with D possibly TRBD2 on 5 matching bases. Deletions cut 2 bases from V and 2 bases from J, with 8 bases between. This CDR3 spans 14 amino acids. Germline V gives CDR1 LGHNA, CDR2 YNFKEQ. For the CDR3, the DNA is TGTGCCAGCAGCCAAAAGGACTTCACAGATACGCAGTATTTT. This sequence encodes CASSQKDFTDTQYF.

This clone was recorded at least ten times. The chain couples TRBV6-5 to TRBJ1-2; TRBD1 aligns across 11 bases. Trimming removed 11 bases from V and 5 bases from J; junction bases left unmatched: 13. Germline loops: CDR1 MNHEY, CDR2 SVGAGI. This CDR3 comprises 15 residues. The CDR3 region is CASWTGGELGYGYTF. As DNA, the CDR3 is TGTGCCTCATGGACAGGGGGCGAGTTAGGGTATGGCTACACCTTC.

V usage is TRBV6-6 and J usage is TRBJ1-5, with a weak D call TRBD1 (5 bases). This CDR3 has 14 residues. The ends were cut back, 4 bases at V and 2 bases at J, with 9 bases in the middle. CDR1 MNHNY and CDR2 SVGAGI come from the germline V gene (reference sequence). The CDR3 region is CASSSGVGNQPQHF. CDR3 in DNA: TGTGCCAGCAGTTCGGGGGTGGGCAATCAGCCCCAGCATTTT.

The chain links TRBV5-8 to TRBJ1-3; TRBD1 is a possible D gene (5 bases). CDR1 and CDR2 from the germline V gene are SGHTS and YDEGEE. Trimming stripped 9 bases from V and 0 bases from J, with 16 bases between. The CDR3 covers 15 residues. CDR3 in amino acids: CATTRGVFSGNTIYF. CDR3 nucleotides: TGTGCCACTACCCGGGGGGTTTTCTCTGGAAACACCATATATTTT.

The chain couples TRBV9 to TRBJ1-2; no clear D. Germline V lookup: CDR1 SGDLS, CDR2 YYNGEE. The CDR3 spans 14 residues. V lost 0 bases and J 3 bases, leaving 9 bases between the germline ends. The CDR3 reads CASSVGTEDYGYTF. CDR3 DNA: TGTGCCAGCAGCGTAGGTACCGAGGACTATGGCTACACCTTC.

The genes are TRBV3-1 (or the pseudogene TRBV3-2) and TRBJ2-5; the match to TRBD2 covers 8 bases. This CDR3 has 16 residues. Trimming removed 5 bases from V and 2 bases from J; junction bases left unmatched: 10. CDR1 and CDR2 from the germline V gene are LGHDT and YNNKEL (reference sequence). The CDR3 DNA reads as TGTGCCAGCAGCTCGGTCCTAGCGGGCCGACAAGAGACCCAGTACTTC. It translates to CASSSVLAGRQETQYF.

V gene TRBV29-1 combines with J gene TRBJ2-7; D not certain. This CDR3 is built from 14 residues. From germline, CDR1 is SQVTM and CDR2 ANQGSEA. The V and J ends lost 4 bases and 0 bases respectively, with 13 bases between them. The CDR3 nucleotides are TGCAGCGTTGGTTCGAGGCTCTCCTCCTACGAGCAGTACTTC. It codes for CSVGSRLSSYEQYF.

This clone was observed a handful of times. The V and J genes are TRBV24-1 and TRBJ2-3, with 9 bases aligning to TRBD2. The CDR3 has 20 residues. Germline V gene lookup returns CDR1 KGHDR and CDR2 SFDVKD. V was pared by 3 bases and J by 6 bases, with 21 bases of the junction left unmatched. CDR3 coding DNA: TGTGCCACCAGTGATCCAAGCCAGCCTAGTAGGCGGGAGGGCCTGGATACGCAGTATTTT. This gives the protein CATSDPSQPSRREGLDTQYF.

The V call is TRBV5-5, the J call TRBJ2-6; D perhaps matches TRBD1 (7 bases). Between the trimmed V and J ends, which lost 5 bases and 0 bases, there was a span of 18 bases. This CDR3 has 18 amino acids. Germline values: CDR1 SGHKS, CDR2 YYEKEE (reference sequence). CDR3 sequence reads: CASSPSAGGSSGANVLTF. The CDR3 coding sequence is TGTGCCAGCAGTCCATCGGCAGGGGGGAGCTCTGGGGCCAACGTCCTGACTTTC.